Listed below are T cell receptor beta chains from one sample, sequenced in a study of blood T cell repertoires in COVID-19. The assay was immunoSEQ multiplex PCR, and TCRdb's table has in-frame clones only and misses some. The sample lists approximately 300,000 clones, roughly 86% occurring once. The sequencing input was PBMCs or T cells enriched from blood (not recorded which). The source of these receptors is a woman younger than 45 who had recovered from COVID-19. Both conserved end residues are part of each CDR3. A D gene is named only where the DNA matches it firmly. Expanded clones get a size class; other rows say once, few or many, or leave the size out.

d_call,v_call,j_call,clone_size,cdr3_nt,cdr3_aa
TRBD1,TRBV5-1,TRBJ2-3,once,TGCGCCAGCAGCTTCTCCTTTGACAGGGGGCAGGCAGATACGCAGTATTTT,CASSFSFDRGQADTQYF
-,TRBV28,TRBJ1-5,-,TGTGCCAGCAGACTGATTGTACCCGGGAGAAATCAGCCCCAGCATTTT,CASRLIVPGRNQPQHF
-,TRBV5-5,TRBJ1-1,-,TGTGCCAGCAGCTTGGGGTCAGGTAACACTGAAGCTTTCTTT,CASSLGSGNTEAFF
-,TRBV6-5,TRBJ1-1,-,TGTGCCAGCAGCTGGACAGTGAACACTGAAGCTTTCTTT,CASSWTVNTEAFF
-,TRBV5-4,TRBJ2-7,-,TGTGCCAGCAGCTTGCTCACCTACTCCTCCTACGAGCAGTACTTC,CASSLLTYSSYEQYF
-,TRBV28,TRBJ2-3,-,TGTGCCACCTCCAGGGACAACTTTCTCACAGATACGCAGTATTTT,CATSRDNFLTDTQYF
TRBD1,TRBV3-1/TRBV3-2,TRBJ1-6,-,TGTGCCAGCAGCCAAGGAAGGGGGCTCGGTTCACCCCTCCACTTT,CASSQGRGLGSPLHF
-,TRBV29-1,TRBJ1-4,-,TGCAGCGTTTCAACCGGGACAATTAATGAAAAACTGTTTTTT,CSVSTGTINEKLFF
TRBD1,TRBV4-3,TRBJ1-4,once,TGCGCCAGCAGCCAAGCGCCCCCGACAGGGGCGGCAACTAATGAAAAACTGTTTTTT,CASSQAPPTGAATNEKLFF
-,TRBV4-2,TRBJ2-3,-,TGTGCCAGCAGCCAAGATATTCAGGGTGCCACAGATACGCAGTATTTT,CASSQDIQGATDTQYF
-,TRBV5-5,TRBJ1-3,-,TGTGCCAGCAGCTTGTGGGCTAACTCTGGAAACACCATATATTTT,CASSLWANSGNTIYF
-,TRBV30,TRBJ2-5,-,TGTGCCTGGAGTAAGGGGGGGGAGACCCAGTACTTC,CAWSKGGETQYF
TRBD1,TRBV27,TRBJ1-1,-,TGTGCCAGCAGTTCTGACAGGGGGCCGGGAGCTTTCTTT,CASSSDRGPGAFF
-,TRBV7-9,TRBJ1-2,-,TGTGCCAGCAGCGTAGATTACGGCGAGGGAGGCTACACCTTC,CASSVDYGEGGYTF
TRBD1,TRBV18,TRBJ2-5,-,TGTGCCAGCTCACCAGGGACAGGTGGTGGGACCCAGTACTTC,CASSPGTGGGTQYF
TRBD2,TRBV10-3,TRBJ2-3,-,TGTGCCATCAGGGGGACTAGAAGCTCAGATACGCAGTATTTT,CAIRGTRSSDTQYF
-,TRBV7-6,TRBJ2-6,-,TGTGCCAGCAGCTCCGACTTTCTTGGGGCCAACGTCCTGACTTTC,CASSSDFLGANVLTF
-,TRBV2,TRBJ2-7,-,TGTGCCAGCAGTGACCAAGGACAAGGCTACGAGCAGTACTTC,CASSDQGQGYEQYF
TRBD1,TRBV6-5,TRBJ1-2,-,TGTGCCAGCAGGGGAGACAGGGTTACGGACTATGGCTACACCTTC,CASRGDRVTDYGYTF
TRBD2,TRBV7-9,TRBJ2-3,-,TGTGCCAGCAGCTCCCGGACTAGCGGGAGCCACACAGATACGCAGTATTTT,CASSSRTSGSHTDTQYF
TRBD2,TRBV27,TRBJ2-7,-,TGTGCCAGCAGTTTTGTTAGCGGGGGGCCCTACGAGCAGTACTTC,CASSFVSGGPYEQYF
TRBD2,TRBV5-4,TRBJ2-4,-,TGTGCCAGCAGCTCGGGGAGGGAAGGGGTCAAAAACATTCAGTACTTC,CASSSGREGVKNIQYF
-,TRBV5-4,TRBJ2-3,-,TGTGCCAGCAGCCAAAGAAACAGGGGACTTGCAGATACGCAGTATTTT,CASSQRNRGLADTQYF
TRBD1,TRBV15,TRBJ1-4,once,TGTGCCACCAGCAGAGTGGGACAGCACACCGAAAAACTGTTTTTT,CATSRVGQHTEKLFF
-,TRBV28,TRBJ2-3,-,TGTGCCAGCACGGACATGAGTGCAGATACGCAGTATTTT,CASTDMSADTQYF
-,TRBV6-5,TRBJ1-1,-,TGTGCCAGCAGTTCAGGGGCGTATTTAACTGAAGCTTTCTTT,CASSSGAYLTEAFF
-,TRBV7-9,TRBJ2-2,once,TGTGCCAGCAGCACCGGGAACGCAAACACCGGGGAGCTGTTTTTT,CASSTGNANTGELFF
TRBD1,TRBV5-6,TRBJ1-1,once,TGTGCCAGCACCTCTCCGCGACAGGGAATTTCGAACACTGAAGCTTTCTTT,CASTSPRQGISNTEAFF
-,TRBV7-9,TRBJ2-5,few,TGTGCCAGCAGCTTTGCTGGCAGGGTCGAAGAGACCCAGTACTTC,CASSFAGRVEETQYF
-,TRBV6-5,TRBJ2-1,-,TGTGCCAGCAGTTACTCGGCACTAGGCTCCAATGAGCAGTTCTTC,CASSYSALGSNEQFF
-,TRBV21-1,TRBJ2-2,-,TGTGCCAGCAGCAAATGGGCCAGGGGGCATACGAACACCGGGGAGCTGTTTTTT,CASSKWARGHTNTGELFF
-,TRBV29-1,TRBJ1-2,once,TGCAGCGTTGAAGAACAACAGGGCTATGGCTACACCTTC,CSVEEQQGYGYTF
TRBD1,TRBV6-6,TRBJ1-1,-,TGTGCCAGCAGTCCGGTTCGCAGGGGGACAATGAACACTGAAGCTTTCTTT,CASSPVRRGTMNTEAFF
-,TRBV6-1,TRBJ1-6,-,TGTGCCAGCAAATTAGCGGGCTCCTATAATTCACCCCTCCACTTT,CASKLAGSYNSPLHF
TRBD2,TRBV5-1,TRBJ2-5,-,TGCGCCAGCAGCTTGTTAAGGACTAGCGGGGAGCATCTACAAGAGACCCAGTACTTC,CASSLLRTSGEHLQETQYF
TRBD1,TRBV7-9,TRBJ1-4,once,TGTGCCAGCAGCTTAGTTGTGTGGTTCGGGACAGACAATGAAAAACTGTTTTTT,CASSLVVWFGTDNEKLFF
-,TRBV18,TRBJ2-1,-,TGTGCCAGCTCACCCTCCAGACAGGACAATGAGCAGTTCTTC,CASSPSRQDNEQFF
-,TRBV9,TRBJ1-5,-,TGTGCCAGCAGCCCGGGTCGCGACAATCAGCCCCAGCATTTT,CASSPGRDNQPQHF
TRBD2,TRBV10-3,TRBJ2-1,-,TGTGCCATCAGTGCGCTTGCGGGGGGCTACAATGAGCAGTTCTTC,CAISALAGGYNEQFF
TRBD1,TRBV6-5,TRBJ1-2,-,TGTGCCAGCACTACAGGGGTATACTATGGCTACACCTTC,CASTTGVYYGYTF
-,TRBV7-6,TRBJ2-1,-,TGTGCCAGCAGCCCGAAATCCATAGGGAGGAGCTCCTACAATGAGCAGTTCTTC,CASSPKSIGRSSYNEQFF
-,TRBV6-5,TRBJ2-1,-,TGTGCCAGCGGATCAGACATTTACAATGAGCAGTTCTTC,CASGSDIYNEQFF
-,TRBV6-5,TRBJ1-1,-,TGTGCCAGCAGTTTCGGACAGCTTGAAGCTTTCTTT,CASSFGQLEAFF
-,TRBV7-2,TRBJ1-1,few,TGTGCCAGCAGCCTAACGACAGGCTCCCCTGAAGCTTTCTTT,CASSLTTGSPEAFF
-,TRBV7-9,TRBJ1-3,-,TGTGCCAGCAGCCCGTCCCCCTCTGGAAACACCATATATTTT,CASSPSPSGNTIYF
TRBD1,TRBV4-3,TRBJ2-7,many,TGCGCCAGCAGCCAAGAAGGGGTTCCGACAGGGGGCTTCTACGAGCAGTACTTC,CASSQEGVPTGGFYEQYF
-,TRBV5-6,TRBJ1-2,-,TGTGCCAGCAGTCTCGTAACCGAGGCTAACTATGGCTACACCTTC,CASSLVTEANYGYTF
TRBD1,TRBV4-2,TRBJ2-7,-,TGTGCCAGCAGCCAACAACCTGGGACAGGAACCTACGAGCAGTACTTC,CASSQQPGTGTYEQYF
TRBD1,TRBV7-2,TRBJ1-2,-,TGTGCCAGCAGCTTAGTGCGTCGGACAGGGGGGGGCTACACCTTC,CASSLVRRTGGGYTF
TRBD2,TRBV5-6,TRBJ2-3,-,TGTGCCAGCAGCTTCTATTACGGGGGGGCCCGGGATACGCAGTATTTT,CASSFYYGGARDTQYF